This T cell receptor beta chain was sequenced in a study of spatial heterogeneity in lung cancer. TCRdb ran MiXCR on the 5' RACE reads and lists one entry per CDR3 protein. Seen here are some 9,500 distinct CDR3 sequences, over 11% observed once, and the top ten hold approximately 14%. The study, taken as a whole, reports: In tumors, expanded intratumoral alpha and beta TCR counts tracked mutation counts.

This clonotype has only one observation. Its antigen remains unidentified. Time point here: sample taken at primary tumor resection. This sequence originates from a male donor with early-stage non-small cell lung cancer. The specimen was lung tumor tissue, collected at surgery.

The CDR3 region is CAGSAGSQDTQYF. The CDR3 DNA reads TGTGCCGGATCAGCGGGGTCGCAAGATACGCAGTATTTT. This chain joins TRBV12-3 or TRBV12-4 and TRBJ2-3, with 7 bases identical to TRBD2. With 11 bases clipped from V and 5 bases from J, the junction kept 10 bases outside the gene matches. The CDR3 has 13 residues.